Listed below are T cell receptor beta chains from one sample, sequenced in a study of blood T cell repertoires in COVID-19. TCRdb keeps only in-frame clones here, not all; method: immunoSEQ multiplex PCR. The profile shows about 150,000 clones, 80% to 90% of them singletons. The sequencing sample was made of peripheral blood. These receptors all come from a woman aged 70-85 years with acute or convalescent COVID-19. Both conserved end residues are part of each CDR3. Each record gives: clone size, V gene, J gene, D gene, CDR3 protein, CDR3 DNA. The D gene is left open where the match is weak. Not all rows give a size; the values are once, few, many and, for expanded clones, a class.

abundance: .; v_gene: TRBV7-8; j_gene: TRBJ1-2; d_gene: TRBD1; CDR3aa: CASSLLTGIANYGYTF; CDR3nt: TGTGCCAGCAGCTTATTGACAGGGATTGCTAACTATGGCTACACCTTC
abundance: .; v_gene: TRBV3-1/TRBV3-2; j_gene: TRBJ2-1; d_gene: TRBD2; CDR3aa: CASSSTGGSYNEQFF; CDR3nt: TGTGCCAGCAGCTCGACGGGGGGGTCCTACAATGAGCAGTTCTTC
abundance: .; v_gene: TRBV5-6; j_gene: TRBJ2-3; d_gene: TRBD2; CDR3aa: CASSSLWSGVADTQYF; CDR3nt: TGTGCCAGCAGCTCCCTCTGGAGCGGGGTCGCAGATACGCAGTATTTT
abundance: .; v_gene: TRBV7-9; j_gene: TRBJ1-2; d_gene: .; CDR3aa: CASNMGLREGYTF; CDR3nt: TGTGCCAGCAACATGGGACTGAGGGAAGGCTACACCTTC
abundance: .; v_gene: TRBV7-7; j_gene: TRBJ2-5; d_gene: TRBD1; CDR3aa: CASSTTGGEETQYF; CDR3nt: TGTGCTAGCAGCACTACAGGGGGCGAAGAGACCCAGTACTTC
abundance: .; v_gene: TRBV19; j_gene: TRBJ1-2; d_gene: .; CDR3aa: CATAGGQNYGYTF; CDR3nt: TGTGCCACCGCCGGCGGGCAGAACTATGGCTACACCTTC
abundance: .; v_gene: TRBV5-1; j_gene: TRBJ2-5; d_gene: .; CDR3aa: CASSLAGETQYF; CDR3nt: TGCGCCAGCAGCTTGGCCGGGGAGACCCAGTACTTC
abundance: .; v_gene: TRBV5-6; j_gene: TRBJ2-7; d_gene: .; CDR3aa: CASSLGTSSYEQYF; CDR3nt: TGTGCCAGCAGCTTGGGTACTTCGTCCTACGAGCAGTACTTC
abundance: once; v_gene: TRBV7-9; j_gene: TRBJ1-2; d_gene: .; CDR3aa: CASSLWGFSPTGYGYTF; CDR3nt: TGTGCCAGCAGCTTATGGGGTTTTTCACCCACGGGGTATGGCTACACCTTC
abundance: .; v_gene: TRBV20-1; j_gene: TRBJ1-1; d_gene: .; CDR3aa: CSASRAGNTEAFF; CDR3nt: TGCAGTGCTAGTAGGGCGGGGAACACTGAAGCTTTCTTT
abundance: .; v_gene: TRBV7-8; j_gene: TRBJ2-2; d_gene: TRBD2; CDR3aa: CASSSLGGSGPTGELFF; CDR3nt: TGTGCCAGCAGCTCCCTCGGGGGGTCAGGGCCCACCGGGGAGCTGTTTTTT
abundance: .; v_gene: TRBV6-5; j_gene: TRBJ1-6; d_gene: .; CDR3aa: CASSPHRGYNSPLHF; CDR3nt: TGTGCCAGCAGTCCGCACAGAGGGTATAATTCACCCCTCCACTTT
abundance: .; v_gene: TRBV5-1; j_gene: TRBJ1-1; d_gene: .; CDR3aa: CASSHGDTEAFF; CDR3nt: TGCGCCAGCAGCCACGGAGACACTGAAGCTTTCTTT
abundance: .; v_gene: TRBV19; j_gene: TRBJ2-7; d_gene: TRBD2; CDR3aa: CASSIIGGSTYEQYF; CDR3nt: TGTGCCAGTAGTATAATCGGGGGGAGCACCTACGAGCAGTACTTC
abundance: .; v_gene: TRBV5-1; j_gene: TRBJ1-1; d_gene: .; CDR3aa: CASSLALDSLVHTEAFF; CDR3nt: TGCGCCAGCAGCTTGGCCCTGGACAGCCTAGTACACACTGAAGCTTTCTTT
abundance: .; v_gene: TRBV7-6; j_gene: TRBJ1-1; d_gene: TRBD1; CDR3aa: CASSSAGGRTEAFF; CDR3nt: TGTGCCAGCAGCTCCGCAGGGGGACGGACTGAAGCTTTCTTT
abundance: .; v_gene: TRBV6-4; j_gene: TRBJ1-2; d_gene: .; CDR3aa: CASSETPTGLYGYTF; CDR3nt: TGTGCCAGCAGTGAAACCCCCACCGGACTCTATGGCTACACCTTC
abundance: .; v_gene: TRBV10-2; j_gene: TRBJ2-4; d_gene: TRBD2; CDR3aa: CASSGLAGAYGNIQYF; CDR3nt: TGCGCCAGCAGCGGACTAGCGGGGGCCTACGGAAACATTCAGTACTTC
abundance: .; v_gene: TRBV15; j_gene: TRBJ2-1; d_gene: .; CDR3aa: CATSRDFQDSTGYNEQFF; CDR3nt: TGTGCCACCAGCAGAGATTTCCAGGACAGCACGGGCTACAATGAGCAGTTCTTC
abundance: .; v_gene: TRBV6-5; j_gene: TRBJ1-1; d_gene: .; CDR3aa: CASSWANEAFF; CDR3nt: TGTGCCAGCAGTTGGGCCAATGAAGCTTTCTTT
abundance: .; v_gene: TRBV18; j_gene: TRBJ1-4; d_gene: TRBD1; CDR3aa: CASSRDRGTTNEKLFF; CDR3nt: TGTGCCAGCTCCCGGGACAGGGGAACAACTAATGAAAAACTGTTTTTT
abundance: once; v_gene: TRBV7-7; j_gene: TRBJ2-7; d_gene: .; CDR3aa: CASSLGGGYEQYF; CDR3nt: TGTGCTAGCAGCTTAGGAGGGGGATACGAGCAGTACTTC
abundance: .; v_gene: TRBV12-3/TRBV12-4; j_gene: TRBJ1-1; d_gene: .; CDR3aa: CASSSTRRTEAFF; CDR3nt: TGTGCCAGCAGTTCGACGAGGCGCACTGAAGCTTTCTTT
abundance: few; v_gene: TRBV4-1; j_gene: TRBJ1-4; d_gene: .; CDR3aa: CASSQLRTNEKLFF; CDR3nt: TGCGCCAGCAGCCAATTGAGAACTAATGAAAAACTGTTTTTT
abundance: .; v_gene: TRBV6-5; j_gene: TRBJ1-6; d_gene: .; CDR3aa: CASSLSNSPLHF; CDR3nt: TGTGCCAGCAGCCTATCTAATTCACCCCTCCACTTT
abundance: .; v_gene: TRBV27; j_gene: TRBJ1-2; d_gene: TRBD1; CDR3aa: CASRGTGSGYGYTF; CDR3nt: TGTGCCAGCAGGGGGACAGGGTCAGGCTATGGCTACACCTTC
abundance: .; v_gene: TRBV27; j_gene: TRBJ2-2; d_gene: TRBD1; CDR3aa: CASSSRDRVTSTGELFF; CDR3nt: TGTGCCAGCAGTTCCCGGGACAGGGTTACGTCCACCGGGGAGCTGTTTTTT
abundance: .; v_gene: TRBV6-5; j_gene: TRBJ2-4; d_gene: TRBD1; CDR3aa: CASSRTGTVKNIQYF; CDR3nt: TGTGCCAGCAGTCGGACCGGGACAGTTAAAAACATTCAGTACTTC
abundance: .; v_gene: TRBV4-2; j_gene: TRBJ1-2; d_gene: TRBD1; CDR3aa: CASSPSPRDREVRDCGYTF; CDR3nt: TGTGCCAGCAGCCCCTCACCCCGGGACAGGGAAGTGAGGGATTGTGGCTACACCTTC
abundance: once; v_gene: TRBV18; j_gene: TRBJ2-1; d_gene: TRBD1; CDR3aa: CASSPMRGTGDYNEQFF; CDR3nt: TGTGCCAGCTCTCCCATGAGAGGGACAGGAGACTACAATGAGCAGTTCTTC
abundance: .; v_gene: TRBV27; j_gene: TRBJ1-2; d_gene: TRBD1; CDR3aa: CASRNGRLGQVNYGYTF; CDR3nt: TGTGCCAGCAGAAACGGCCGGTTGGGACAGGTAAACTATGGCTACACCTTC
abundance: .; v_gene: TRBV6-5; j_gene: TRBJ1-1; d_gene: TRBD1; CDR3aa: CASSYAGTAEAFF; CDR3nt: TGTGCCAGCAGTTACGCCGGGACAGCTGAAGCTTTCTTT
abundance: .; v_gene: TRBV7-2; j_gene: TRBJ1-2; d_gene: .; CDR3aa: CASSIDRSSYGYTF; CDR3nt: TGTGCCAGCAGCATTGACAGGAGTTCCTATGGCTACACCTTC